A single T cell receptor beta chain is shown here with its context. No antigen is known for it. MiXCR, run by TCRdb on the 5' RACE reads, gives a single entry per CDR3 protein. The data hold 300,000 to 400,000 distinct CDR3 sequences, with over 8% observed a single time. This sample was included in a study of T cells after yellow fever vaccination. The V gene end was trimmed by 6 bases and the J gene end by 11 bases; junction bases not matched to a gene: 13. CDR1 is SGHAT and CDR2 is FQNNGV in the germline V gene. CDR3 length: 15 amino acids. Study-wide results and caveats: The appearance of a small share of clonotypes in both CD4 and CD8 compartments was observed. It was a weaker secondary response, yet one that peaked faster, at day 5 versus 15. Abundant bulk-derived clonotypes could contaminate FACS-sorted repertoires. Most clones from primary vaccination were detected again post-booster (about 95% CD4, about 85% CD8).

The chain combines TRBV11-2 with TRBJ1-6, with 7 positions matching TRBD1. The sample in question was PBMCs, obtained on the day of the first yellow fever vaccination. The sequence came from a man between 18 and 35 years old who received the YFV17D yellow fever vaccine. The chain's CDR3 is CASRQSQGVLAPLHF. The DNA of the CDR3 is TGTGCCAGCAGGCAAAGTCAGGGGGTCCTTGCACCCCTCCACTTT.